These T cell receptor beta chains were read from a single sample in a study of T cell changes during pregnancy in multiple sclerosis. Sequenced by immunoSEQ multiplex PCR; TCRdb stores in-frame clones only, minus some. Among 40,000 to 50,000 clones listed, 91% were seen once. Material: CD4+ T cells from peripheral blood mononuclear cells, obtained after pregnancy. These receptors all come from a female donor in good health, enrolled as a control in a pregnancy study. CDR3s include the opening cysteine and the closing phenylalanine or tryptophan. The order of the fields is D gene, V gene, J gene, clone size, CDR3 protein, CDR3 DNA. A D gene is named only where the DNA matches it firmly. Rows may omit the clone size; those that give it use once, few, many or a size class.

TRBD2	TRBV7-8	TRBJ2-2	NA	CASSVRGSPPTGELFF	TGTGCCAGCAGCGTTCGCGGGAGCCCCCCCACCGGGGAGCTGTTTTTT
NA	TRBV6-5	TRBJ2-3	NA	CASSFPGTRDTQYF	TGTGCCAGCAGCTTTCCAGGGACTCGGGATACGCAGTATTTT
NA	TRBV10-3	TRBJ1-3	NA	CAISEGRESGNTIYF	TGTGCCATCAGTGAAGGGAGGGAATCTGGAAACACCATATATTTT
TRBD1	TRBV7-9	TRBJ2-7	NA	CASSRGQGASNEQYF	TGTGCCAGCAGCCGTGGACAGGGTGCGTCAAACGAGCAGTACTTC
NA	TRBV28	TRBJ2-7	NA	CASGRGHRSSYEQYF	TGTGCCAGCGGGAGGGGACACAGGAGCTCCTACGAGCAGTACTTC
TRBD1	TRBV28	TRBJ1-2	NA	CASSLNTGTGTGGYTF	TGTGCCAGCAGTTTAAACACCGGGACAGGGACAGGAGGCTACACCTTC
NA	TRBV6-5	TRBJ2-5	NA	CASSYLQETQYF	TGTGCCAGCAGTTACCTCCAGGAGACCCAGTACTTC
TRBD2	TRBV5-6	TRBJ2-3	NA	CASSSQGLAGVLTDTQYF	TGTGCCAGCAGCTCCCAGGGGCTAGCGGGAGTGCTGACAGATACGCAGTATTTT
NA	TRBV14	TRBJ2-5	once	CASSPLDYQETQYF	TGTGCCAGCAGCCCACTGGACTACCAAGAGACCCAGTACTTC
NA	TRBV14	TRBJ1-2	NA	CASSPTANYGYTF	TGTGCCAGCAGCCCCACAGCTAACTATGGCTACACCTTC
NA	TRBV28	TRBJ1-4	NA	CASSLGGDEKLFF	TGTGCCAGCAGTTTGGGAGGGGATGAAAAACTGTTTTTT
TRBD2	TRBV30	TRBJ2-1	once	CAWSVGLAGENEQFF	TGTGCCTGGAGTGTTGGACTAGCGGGAGAAAATGAGCAGTTCTTC
NA	TRBV21-1	TRBJ2-1	NA	CASSMASEREEADEQFF	TGTGCCAGCAGCATGGCTTCGGAGCGGGAGGAAGCTGATGAGCAGTTCTTC
TRBD1	TRBV27	TRBJ1-1	once	CATKLSTGTEAFF	TGTGCCACCAAGCTTTCGACAGGGACTGAAGCTTTCTTT
NA	TRBV5-1	TRBJ1-2	NA	CASSLEPANYGYTF	TGCGCCAGCAGCTTGGAGCCGGCTAACTATGGCTACACCTTC
TRBD2	TRBV9	TRBJ2-3	NA	CASSVALAGRRPDTQYF	TGTGCCAGCAGCGTGGCTTTAGCGGGAAGACGTCCAGATACGCAGTATTTT
TRBD1	TRBV7-9	TRBJ1-3	NA	CASTYQGQVLGGNTIYF	TGTGCCAGCACCTATCAGGGACAGGTCTTGGGTGGAAACACCATATATTTT
NA	TRBV11-2	TRBJ2-2	NA	CASSYSDTGELFF	TGTGCCAGCAGCTACTCGGACACCGGGGAGCTGTTTTTT
TRBD2	TRBV11-3	TRBJ2-1	NA	CASSLGLAGMDEQFF	TGTGCCAGCAGCTTAGGGCTAGCGGGAATGGATGAGCAGTTCTTC
NA	TRBV5-1	TRBJ1-1	NA	CASSQRPNLDTEAFF	TGCGCCAGCAGCCAGAGGCCGAATTTAGACACTGAAGCTTTCTTT
NA	TRBV5-4	TRBJ1-2	NA	CASSLDISRESDF	TGTGCCAGCAGCTTGGACATCTCGAGGGAAAGCGACTTC
NA	TRBV29-1	TRBJ1-2	NA	CSVESSRQQFGYTF	TGCAGCGTTGAGTCTTCGAGACAGCAGTTTGGCTACACCTTC
TRBD2	TRBV5-8	TRBJ2-7	once	CASSGPGLAGGPYEQYF	TGTGCCAGCAGCGGACCGGGACTAGCGGGAGGTCCTTACGAGCAGTACTTC
NA	TRBV6-1	TRBJ1-1	NA	CASSEGGGEDGLEAFF	TGTGCCAGCAGTGAAGGAGGTGGGGAGGATGGGCTTGAAGCTTTCTTT
TRBD1	TRBV5-4	TRBJ2-2	NA	CASSEPGTGNTGELFF	TGTGCCAGCAGCGAGCCCGGGACAGGCAACACCGGGGAGCTGTTTTTT
NA	TRBV20-1	TRBJ1-1	NA	CSARVDTEAFF	TGCAGTGCTAGGGTAGACACTGAAGCTTTCTTT
TRBD2	TRBV7-2	TRBJ2-3	NA	CASSLAASGGARNTQYF	TGTGCCAGCAGCTTAGCGGCTAGCGGGGGGGCCCGGAATACGCAGTATTTT
NA	TRBV7-9	TRBJ1-3	NA	CASRQGSGNTIYF	TGTGCCAGCAGGCAGGGCTCTGGAAACACCATATATTTT
NA	TRBV28	TRBJ2-7	NA	CASSTIYEQYF	TGTGCCAGCAGCACTATCTACGAGCAGTACTTC
NA	TRBV6-5	TRBJ1-1	NA	CASRDDGGTEAFF	TGTGCCAGCAGAGACGACGGGGGGACTGAAGCTTTCTTT
NA	TRBV5-1	TRBJ2-7	NA	CASSWVRDYEQYF	TGCGCCAGCAGCTGGGTCCGGGATTACGAGCAGTACTTC
NA	TRBV5-1	TRBJ2-3	NA	CASKGIAGTDTQYF	TGCGCCAGCAAAGGTATAGCGGGCACAGATACGCAGTATTTT
NA	TRBV6-4	TRBJ1-5	NA	CASSGGIGNQPQHF	TGTGCCAGCAGTGGAGGGATAGGCAATCAGCCCCAGCATTTT
TRBD1	TRBV2	TRBJ2-7	once	CASGTGLSYEQYF	TGTGCCAGCGGGACAGGACTCTCCTACGAGCAGTACTTC
NA	TRBV10-3	TRBJ2-6	NA	CAITGQLSGANVLTF	TGTGCCATCACGGGACAACTCTCTGGGGCCAACGTCCTGACTTTC
NA	TRBV4-1	TRBJ1-1	NA	CASSQGALTGLRSREAFF	TGCGCCAGCAGCCAAGGCGCATTGACAGGTTTGAGGAGCCGTGAAGCTTTCTTT
NA	TRBV15	TRBJ2-7	once	CATRQDSGSREQYF	TGTGCCACCAGACAGGACAGTGGGTCGCGCGAGCAGTACTTC